One sample yielded the 4 T cell receptor beta chains listed below, sequenced in a study of tumor-infiltrating lymphocytes in primary liver carcinoma. Joint extraction of RNA and DNA used about 17-31 mg of bulk tissue that was unsorted. A primer matching the constant region was used to make TCR beta cDNA from 500 to 650 ng of total RNA. Modified slightly, ARM-PCR produced TCR beta libraries over three nested multiplex PCR rounds. Two initial PCR rounds of around 10 cycles each paired TRBV1-TRBV30 forward primers with a C-beta reverse primer. TCRdb processed the multiplex PCR reads anew with MiXCR; each CDR3 protein has one entry. This table holds 70,000 to 95,000 distinct CDR3 sequences, more than 60% found once. The sequenced sample was liver tumor tissue from sampling region 4. The subset was: tumor region T4, right-lateral pole. These receptors were obtained from a man aged 40-50 years with primary liver carcinoma and hepatitis B virus infection.

On this clonotype itself: A much more abundant neighbour one base away suggests this may be a read error. V and J are TRBV5-1 and TRBJ2-1; the D gene is possibly TRBD1 (6 bases). Germline V gene data show CDR1 as SGHRS and CDR2 as YFSETQ. CDR3 length: 13 amino acids. CDR3 protein: CASSSDTGPRQLF. Written as DNA, the CDR3 is TGCGCCAGCAGCTCAGATACAGGGCCGCGGCAGCTCTTC.

This clonotype was seen ten or more times. The chain joins TRBV10-3 to TRBJ1-2, with TRBD1 matching 7 bases. Germline V gene data show CDR1 as ENHRY and CDR2 as SYGVKD. This CDR3 spans 13 amino acids. With 2 bases clipped from V and 6 bases from J, the junction kept 3 bases outside the gene matches. The CDR3 sequence is CAISEDRDNGYTF. CDR3 bases: TGTGCCATCAGTGAGGACAGGGACAATGGCTACACCTTC.

CDR3 DNA sequence: TGTGCCAGCAATCCGGACAGCAGCACAGATACGCAGTATTTT. It translates to CASNPDSSTDTQYF. The chain carries TRBV7-8 and TRBJ2-3, with a weak D call TRBD1 (6 bases). The CDR3 consists of 14 residues. Deletions cut 7 bases from V and 0 bases from J, with 11 bases between. The V gene's germline CDR1 is SGHVS and CDR2 FQNEAQ. Drawing the rest from reference TRBV7-8 and TRBJ2-3, the complete variable domain is GAGVSQSPRYKVAKRGQDVALRCDPISGHVSLFWYQQALGQGPEFLTYFQNEAQLDKSGLPSDRFFAERPEGSVSTLKIQRTQQEDSAVYLCASNPDSSTDTQYFGPGTRLTVL.

The count of this clonotype is one. Possible read error: a much larger clone is one base away. The rearrangement joins TRBV20-1 to TRBJ1-5; D ambiguous. The CDR3 is made up of 15 amino acids. CDR1 is DFQATT and CDR2 is SNEGSKA in the germline V gene (reference sequence). This CDR3 is CSAIRASNSNPPQHF. CDR3 coding DNA: TGCAGTGCTATCCGGGCCTCTAATAGCAATCCGCCCCAGCATTTT.